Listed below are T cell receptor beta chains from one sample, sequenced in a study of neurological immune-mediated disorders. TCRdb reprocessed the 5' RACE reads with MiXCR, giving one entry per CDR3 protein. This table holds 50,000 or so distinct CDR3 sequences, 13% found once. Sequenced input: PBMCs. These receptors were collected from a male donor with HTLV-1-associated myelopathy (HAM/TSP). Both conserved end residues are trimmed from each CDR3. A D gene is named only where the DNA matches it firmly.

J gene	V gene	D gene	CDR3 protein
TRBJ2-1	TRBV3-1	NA	ASRSGVLSYNEQF
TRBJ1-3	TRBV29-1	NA	SVATVVSGNTIY
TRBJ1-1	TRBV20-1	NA	SAMRDSNTEAF
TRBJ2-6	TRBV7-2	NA	ASSSVKGANVLT
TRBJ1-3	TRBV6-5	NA	ASSYQIRGRLSGNTIY
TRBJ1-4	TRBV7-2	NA	ASSLDNEKLF
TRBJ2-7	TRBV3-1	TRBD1	ASSPGTGAYEQY
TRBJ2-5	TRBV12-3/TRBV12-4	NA	ASSSSWDQQETQY
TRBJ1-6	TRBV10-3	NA	AISDPQWNSPLH
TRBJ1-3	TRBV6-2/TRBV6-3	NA	ASSLSANRNTIY
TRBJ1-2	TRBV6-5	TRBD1	ASSRQGDYGYT
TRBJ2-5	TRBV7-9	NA	ASSSPLGDRETQY
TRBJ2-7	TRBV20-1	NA	SASRGEAPTYEQY
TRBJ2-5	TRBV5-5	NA	ASSLAVKEQETQY
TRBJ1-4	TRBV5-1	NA	ASSLAGETTNEKLF
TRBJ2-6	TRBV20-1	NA	SARRKWGGVASGANVLT
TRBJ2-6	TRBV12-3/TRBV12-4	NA	ASNTRVGESSGANVLT
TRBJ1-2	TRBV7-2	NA	ASSLSTGSDGYT
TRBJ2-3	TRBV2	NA	ASSISDTQY
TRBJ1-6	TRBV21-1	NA	ASSNTGEPYNSPLH
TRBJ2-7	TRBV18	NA	ASPWTASSYEQY
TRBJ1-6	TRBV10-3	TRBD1	AISEHTETGDSPLH
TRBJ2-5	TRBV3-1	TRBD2	ASSPGRSGGEETQY
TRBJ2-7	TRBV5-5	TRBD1	ASSPSGQGFHEQY
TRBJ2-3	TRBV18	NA	ASSRGSSFTDTQY
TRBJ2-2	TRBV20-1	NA	SAPAYGRELF
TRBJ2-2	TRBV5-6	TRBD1	ASSPGTAERALF
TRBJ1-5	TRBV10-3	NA	AISDLPQQPQH
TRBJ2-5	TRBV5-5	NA	ASSTSWGLQETQY
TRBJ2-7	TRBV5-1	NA	ASSLGGSSYEQY
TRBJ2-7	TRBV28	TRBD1	ASSTLVGTGGTEQY
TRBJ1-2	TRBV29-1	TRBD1	SVGETGAGYGYT
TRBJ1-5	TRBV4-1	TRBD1	ASSHPGQAGQPQH
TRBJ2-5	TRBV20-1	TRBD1	SASPGQGSQVTQY
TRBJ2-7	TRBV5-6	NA	ASSGRDGGPYEQY
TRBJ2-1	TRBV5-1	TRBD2	ASSLGLAGNNEQF
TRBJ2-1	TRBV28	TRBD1	ASSFRDRAEQF